This T cell receptor (beta chain) comes out of a study of cytomegalovirus exposure and HLA in healthy donors. Whole-study findings and limits: As was reported, the classifier diagnosed cytomegalovirus status with high specificity and sensitivity.

Remarks on this clone: Antigen: not known.

The PCR ran on 60 Vbeta and 13 Jbeta primers. Some clones are missing from TCRdb's copy, which holds only in-frame ones; the method was immunoSEQ multiplex PCR. Among some 150,000 clones listed, roughly 82% were seen once. The sample taken for sequencing was PBMCs. The receptor comes from a man aged 45-65 years in good health and CMV-seropositive.

Here the CDR3 reads CASSIRGSRRMNEQYF. The CDR3 bases are TGTGCCAGCAGTATACGGGGATCCAGGAGGATGAACGAGCAGTACTTC. V and J are TRBV2 and TRBJ2-7, with D maybe TRBD2 (5 bases). The germline V gene has CDR1 SNHLY and CDR2 FYNNEI. The CDR3 is 16 residues long. Trimming took off 5 bases at V and 5 bases at J, with 22 bases between the two ends.